Shown below are 20 T cell receptor beta chains from a single sample sequenced in a study of blood T cell repertoires in COVID-19. Libraries were prepared by immunoSEQ multiplex PCR; TCRdb keeps only in-frame clonotypes and omits some of them. The sample shows 50,000 to 75,000 clones, 87% of them seen only once. Sequences were obtained from peripheral blood. The receptors come from a man at least 80 years old in a cohort sampled during active COVID-19.

The count of this clone is one. The CDR3 DNA reads as TGCGCCAGCAGCTTAGGGACAGAGAACACTGAAGCTTTCTTT. It encodes CASSLGTENTEAFF. The chain recombines TRBV5-1 with TRBJ1-1; 7 bases match TRBD1. The V gene end was trimmed by 2 bases and the J gene end by 1 base; junction bases not matched to a gene: 2. The germline V gene has CDR1 SGHRS and CDR2 YFSETQ. CDR3 length: 14 amino acids. Together with reference TRBV5-1 and TRBJ1-1, the CDR3 gives the full variable domain: KAGVTQTPRYLIKTRGQQVTLSCSPISGHRSVSWYQQTPGQGLQFLFEYFSETQRNKGNFPGRFSGRQFSNSRSEMNVSTLELGDSALYLCASSLGTENTEAFFGQGTRLTVV.

The gene calls are TRBV3-1 (or the pseudogene TRBV3-2) and TRBJ2-3; a weak D match, TRBD2 (6 bases). Germline CDR1 and CDR2: LGHDT and YNNKEL (reference sequence). V lost 4 bases and J 3 bases, leaving 14 bases between the germline ends. The CDR3 spans 15 residues. CDR3 coding DNA: TGTGCCAGCAGCCCCATTTCGGGAGTAACAGATACGCAGTATTTT. Translation gives CASSPISGVTDTQYF.

This chain links TRBV24-1 with TRBJ1-2, with a tentative D call TRBD1 (5 bases). Per germline, CDR1 KGHDR and CDR2 SFDVKD. The V gene lost 3 bases and the J gene lost 0 bases, with 13 bases spanning the gap. This CDR3 has 16 amino acids. CDR3 amino acids: CATSDPYGTPNYGYTF. The CDR3 region has the DNA TGTGCCACCAGTGATCCATACGGGACTCCTAACTATGGCTACACCTTC.

The chain links TRBV7-2 to TRBJ2-5; the D gene is possibly TRBD1 (5 bases). Looked up from germline, CDR1 is SGHTA and CDR2 is FQGNSA. Deletions cut 1 base from V and 5 bases from J, with 11 bases between. The CDR3 contains 14 residues. The CDR3 spells CASSLERGGETQYF. Written as DNA, the CDR3 is TGTGCCAGCAGCTTAGAAAGGGGCGGTGAGACCCAGTACTTC.

The V and J genes are TRBV6-2 or TRBV6-3 and TRBJ2-7, with 8 nucleotides matching TRBD1. Germline V gives CDR1 MNHEY, CDR2 SVGEGT. The CDR3 extends over 14 amino acids. V gave up 5 bases and J gave up 3 bases; unmatched junction bases: 6. This chain's CDR3 is CASSPGQVFYEQYF. The CDR3 DNA follows: TGTGCCAGCAGTCCGGGACAGGTATTCTACGAGCAGTACTTC.

V is TRBV16 and J is TRBJ2-3; 8 nucleotides match TRBD1. V gave up 4 bases and J gave up 1 base; unmatched junction bases: 7. The CDR3 runs to 16 residues. Germline V lookup: CDR1 KGHSY, CDR2 FQNENV. CDR3: CASSRGQVDRTDTQYF. For the CDR3, the DNA is TGTGCCAGCAGCCGGGGACAGGTGGACCGCACAGATACGCAGTATTTT.

The V call is TRBV18, the J call TRBJ1-1; 10 bases are shared with TRBD1. Germline CDR1 KGHSH, CDR2 LQKENI. This CDR3 has 18 amino acids. V shed 0 bases and J 4 bases; nucleotides not matched to a gene: 11. For the CDR3, the DNA is TGTGCCAGCTCACCACCGTCGACAGGGGGCGCCCAGGGCACTGAAGCTTTCTTT. Amino acids: CASSPPSTGGAQGTEAFF.

The CDR3 sequence is CASSRRRDRGEGEQYF. The CDR3 DNA follows: TGTGCCAGCAGCCGACGCCGGGACAGGGGAGAAGGCGAGCAGTACTTC. The chain couples TRBV7-8 to TRBJ2-7, with TRBD1 identical over 10 bases. V lost 5 bases to trimming and J lost 6 bases; unmatched junction nucleotides: 13. The CDR3 runs 16 residues. The germline gives CDR1 SGHVS, CDR2 FQNEAQ.

On this clone: Distinct nucleotide sequences in the sample also encode this CDR3. J is TRBJ2-7 and V is TRBV7-3; 10 bases agree with TRBD2. CDR3 size: 15 residues. The ends lost 2 bases at V and 0 bases at J; junction bases unmatched: 1. Per germline, CDR1 SGHTA and CDR2 FQGTGA. CDR3 protein: CASSLSSGSSYEQYF. The CDR3 DNA follows: TGTGCCAGCAGCTTATCTAGCGGGAGCTCCTACGAGCAGTACTTC.

The rearrangement joins TRBV30 to TRBJ1-3; D remains ambiguous. The CDR3 length is 15 residues. Germline-derived CDR1 and CDR2 are GTSNPN and SVGIG (reference sequence). Deletions cut 3 bases from V and 0 bases from J, with 12 bases between. CDR3 protein: CAWRLLRSSGNTIYF. The CDR3 nucleotides are TGTGCCTGGAGATTGTTAAGGAGCTCTGGAAACACCATATATTTT.

The rearrangement joins TRBV5-1 to TRBJ1-2, with D possibly matching TRBD1 (5 bases). V lost 4 bases and J 0 bases, leaving 13 bases between the germline ends. Germline CDR1 reads SGHRS; CDR2 reads YFSETQ. The CDR3 contains 15 residues. CDR3 nucleotide sequence: TGCGCCAGCAGCCCTTTTGGGGCCTCTAACTATGGCTACACCTTC. Protein sequence: CASSPFGASNYGYTF.

CDR3 nucleotide sequence: TGTGCCAGCAGTCCGGACAGGGTTCGAGAGGAGACCCAGTACTTC. The encoded protein is CASSPDRVREETQYF. This chain connects TRBV6-5 to TRBJ2-5, with 8 bases matching TRBD1. Per the germline V gene, CDR1 is MNHEY and CDR2 is SVGAGI. CDR3 length: 15 residues. The ends lost 5 bases at V and 5 bases at J; junction bases unmatched: 10.

The chain is built from TRBV19 and TRBJ1-4; D perhaps matches TRBD1 (5 bases). This CDR3 is built from 14 residues. Trimming shortened V by 5 bases and J by 4 bases, and 11 bases separated the two germline ends. Germline V gives CDR1 LNHDA, CDR2 SQIVND (reference sequence). The CDR3 is CASSRDRSNEKLFF. CDR3 bases: TGTGCCAGTAGTCGAGACAGAAGTAATGAAAAACTGTTTTTT.

The gene calls are TRBV10-1 and TRBJ2-3, with TRBD1 identical over 9 bases. The CDR3 extends over 15 amino acids. The junction had 5 bases not matched to a gene; V was cut back by 4 bases and J by 3 bases. Looked up from germline, CDR1 is WNHNN and CDR2 is SYGVQD (reference sequence). The CDR3 region is CASSVGQGRTDTQYF. The CDR3 DNA reads as TGCGCCAGCAGTGTCGGACAGGGGAGGACAGATACGCAGTATTTT.

This chain joins TRBV30 and TRBJ2-5; TRBD2 might be the D (6 bases). The V end was cut by 7 bases, the J end by 1 base, with 19 bases between. The CDR3 extends over 15 amino acids. The germline CDR1 and CDR2 sequences are GTSNPN and SVGIG (reference sequence). CDR3 nucleotide sequence: TGTGCCTCTACAAACGGGGCGGGACTCCAAGAGACCCAGTACTTC. Translating gives CASTNGAGLQETQYF. The variable domain in full, with the rest retrieved from reference TRBV30 and TRBJ2-5, is SQTIHQWPATLVQPVGSPLSLECTVEGTSNPNLYWYRQAAGRGLQLLFYSVGIGQISSEVPQNLSASRPQDRQFILSSKKLLLSDSGFYLCASTNGAGLQETQYFGPGTRLLVL.

The V call is TRBV27, the J call TRBJ1-2; TRBD1 aligns across 7 bases. The CDR3 is 14 amino acids. V gave up 5 bases and J gave up 2 bases; unmatched junction bases: 5. Germline loops: CDR1 MNHEY, CDR2 SMNVEV (reference sequence). CDR3 coding DNA: TGTGCCAGCAGTGACAGGGCTAGGAACTATGGCTACACCTTC. Translated: CASSDRARNYGYTF.

The genes are TRBV5-5 and TRBJ2-3, with 13 bases matching TRBD2. Trimming took 4 bases from V and 7 from J; bases not matched to a gene: 3. This CDR3 has 14 amino acids. CDR1 and CDR2 from the germline V gene are SGHKS and YYEKEE (reference sequence). CDR3 amino acids: CASSPGTSGNTQYF. The DNA for the CDR3 is TGTGCCAGCAGCCCGGGGACTAGCGGGAATACGCAGTATTTT.

In this sample, this clone turned up once. V gene TRBV5-1 combines with J gene TRBJ2-7, with 7 bases that match TRBD2. The CDR3 is 14 amino acids. After removal of 4 bases from V and 6 bases from J, the junction contained 10 bases not matched to a gene. Germline CDR1 is SGHRS and CDR2 is YFSETQ. The CDR3 reads CASSPRSGGGEQYF. In DNA, the CDR3 is TGCGCCAGCAGCCCCCGGTCGGGAGGAGGCGAGCAGTACTTC.

The chain uses TRBV5-1 and TRBJ2-7, with 11 bases identical to TRBD2. Germline values: CDR1 SGHRS, CDR2 YFSETQ. V shed 4 bases, J shed 2 bases, and the junction held 2 bases outside the gene matches. The CDR3 loop spans 14 amino acids. DNA of the CDR3: TGCGCCAGCAGCAATAGCGGGAGGGCCTACGAGCAGTACTTC. Its protein is CASSNSGRAYEQYF. The full variable domain, rest sourced from reference TRBV5-1 and TRBJ2-7, is KAGVTQTPRYLIKTRGQQVTLSCSPISGHRSVSWYQQTPGQGLQFLFEYFSETQRNKGNFPGRFSGRQFSNSRSEMNVSTLELGDSALYLCASSNSGRAYEQYFGPGTRLTVT.

This chain uses TRBV10-2 with TRBJ1-1, with TRBD1 matching over 7 bases. CDR3 length: 14 residues. Looked up from germline, CDR1 is WSHSY and CDR2 is SAAADI. V was clipped by 7 bases and J by 6 bases; unmatched bases: 11. For the CDR3, the DNA is TGCGCCAGCAACTCCGGGACAGATGGCGCTGAAGCTTTCTTT. The encoded protein is CASNSGTDGAEAFF.